This entry describes one T cell receptor (beta chain). The CDR3 totals 15 residues. Per germline, CDR1 MNHEY and CDR2 SMNVEV (reference sequence). V was cut by 6 bases and J by 10 bases, with 19 bases left in between. The data stem from a study of blood T cell repertoires in COVID-19. Study details: Both acute and convalescent COVID-19 samples were obtained from the United States, Italy and Spain. Sample material is recorded as cDNA or gDNA derived from T cells, B-cell-depleted T cells, or PBMCs.

Authors' processing steps: Counts of nucleated cells, estimated from reference gene primer amplification, were obtained. Here immunoSEQ multiplex PCR was the method, and the copy in TCRdb shows in-frame clones only, minus some. The V and J calls and clone size were taken over from that table, and D and trimming were inferred from the DNA. This table has tens of thousands of clones, approximately 91% appearing once. Specimen: peripheral blood. The TCR sequence derives from a human donor in a cohort sampled during active COVID-19. The chain uses TRBV27 and TRBJ1-6; D remains ambiguous. The CDR3 bases are TGTGCCAGCAGCTACAACCAGGAAGGGAGCTCACCCCTCCACTTT. Translated: CASSYNQEGSSPLHF.